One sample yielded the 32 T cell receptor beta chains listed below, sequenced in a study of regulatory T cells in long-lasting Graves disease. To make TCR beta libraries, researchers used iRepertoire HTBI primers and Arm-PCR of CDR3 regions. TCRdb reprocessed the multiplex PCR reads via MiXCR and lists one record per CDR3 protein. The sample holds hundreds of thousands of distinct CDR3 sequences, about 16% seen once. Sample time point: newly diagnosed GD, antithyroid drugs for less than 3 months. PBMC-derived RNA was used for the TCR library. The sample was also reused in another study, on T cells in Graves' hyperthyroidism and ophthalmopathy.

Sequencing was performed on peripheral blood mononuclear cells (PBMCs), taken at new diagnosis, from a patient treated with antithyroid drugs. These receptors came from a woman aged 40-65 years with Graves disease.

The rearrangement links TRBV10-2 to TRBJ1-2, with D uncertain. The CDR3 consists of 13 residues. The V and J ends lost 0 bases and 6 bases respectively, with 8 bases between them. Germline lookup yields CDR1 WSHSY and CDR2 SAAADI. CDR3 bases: TGCGCCAGCAGTGAGTCGGGCAGACATGGCTACACCTTC. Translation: CASSESGRHGYTF.

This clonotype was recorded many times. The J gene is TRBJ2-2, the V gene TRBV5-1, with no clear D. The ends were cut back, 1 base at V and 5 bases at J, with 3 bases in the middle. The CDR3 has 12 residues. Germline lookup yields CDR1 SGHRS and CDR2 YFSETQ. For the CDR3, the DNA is TGCGCCAGCAGCTTGATAACCGGGGAGCTGTTTTTT. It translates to CASSLITGELFF.

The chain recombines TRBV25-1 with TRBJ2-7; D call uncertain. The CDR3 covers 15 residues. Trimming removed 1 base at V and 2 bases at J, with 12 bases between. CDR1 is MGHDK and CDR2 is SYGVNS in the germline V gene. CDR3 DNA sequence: TGTGCCAGCAGTGAATCCGGCGTACTCACCTACGAGCAGTACTTC. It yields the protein CASSESGVLTYEQYF.

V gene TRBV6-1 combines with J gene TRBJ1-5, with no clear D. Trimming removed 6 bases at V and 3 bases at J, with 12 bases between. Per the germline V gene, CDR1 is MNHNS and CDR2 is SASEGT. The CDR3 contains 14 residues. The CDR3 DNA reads TGTGCCAGCAGCCTTCTGAGGGTCAATCAGCCCCAGCATTTT. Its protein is CASSLLRVNQPQHF.

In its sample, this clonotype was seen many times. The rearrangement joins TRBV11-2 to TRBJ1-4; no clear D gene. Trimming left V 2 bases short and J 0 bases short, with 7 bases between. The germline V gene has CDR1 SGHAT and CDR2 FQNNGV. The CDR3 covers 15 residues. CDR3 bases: TGTGCCAGCAGCTTAAGTCCCGCAACTAATGAAAAACTGTTTTTT. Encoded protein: CASSLSPATNEKLFF.

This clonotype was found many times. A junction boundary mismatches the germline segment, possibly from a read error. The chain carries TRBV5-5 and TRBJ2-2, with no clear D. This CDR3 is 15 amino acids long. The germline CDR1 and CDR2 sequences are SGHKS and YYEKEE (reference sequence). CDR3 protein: CASSLGGTNTGELFF. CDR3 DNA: TGTGCCAGCAGTTTGGGCGGAACGAACACCGGGGAGCTGTTTTTT. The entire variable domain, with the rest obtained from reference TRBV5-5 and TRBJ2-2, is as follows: DAGVTQSPTHLIKTRGQQVTLRCSPISGHKSVSWYQQVLGQGPQFIFQYYEKEERGRGNFPDRFSARQFPNYSSELNVNALLLGDSALYLCASSLGGTNTGELFFGEGSRLTVL.

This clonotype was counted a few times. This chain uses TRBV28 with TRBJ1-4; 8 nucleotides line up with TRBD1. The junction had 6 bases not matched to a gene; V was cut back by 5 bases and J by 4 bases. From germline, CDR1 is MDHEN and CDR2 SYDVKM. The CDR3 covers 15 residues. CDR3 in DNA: TGTGCCAGCAGTACCCAAGACAGGGGTAATGAAAAACTGTTTTTT. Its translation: CASSTQDRGNEKLFF.

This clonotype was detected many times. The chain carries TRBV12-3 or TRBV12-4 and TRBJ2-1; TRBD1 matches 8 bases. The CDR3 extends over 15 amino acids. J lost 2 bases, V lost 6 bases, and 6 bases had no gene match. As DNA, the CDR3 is TGTGCCAGCAGCTTGACAGGGGTGCCCTACAATGAGCAGTTCTTC. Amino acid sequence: CASSLTGVPYNEQFF.

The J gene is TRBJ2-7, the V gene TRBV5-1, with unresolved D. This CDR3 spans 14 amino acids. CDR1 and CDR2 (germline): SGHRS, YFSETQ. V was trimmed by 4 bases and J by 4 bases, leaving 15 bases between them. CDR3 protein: CASSQGALQYEQYF. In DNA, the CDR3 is TGCGCCAGCAGCCAAGGAGCACTCCAATACGAGCAGTACTTC.

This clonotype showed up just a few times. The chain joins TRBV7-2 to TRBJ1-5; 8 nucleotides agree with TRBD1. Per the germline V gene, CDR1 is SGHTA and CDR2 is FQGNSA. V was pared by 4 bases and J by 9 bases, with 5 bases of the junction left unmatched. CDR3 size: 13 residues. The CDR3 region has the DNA TGTGCCAGCAGCTCACAGGGGGTATTGCCCCAGCATTTT. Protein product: CASSSQGVLPQHF.

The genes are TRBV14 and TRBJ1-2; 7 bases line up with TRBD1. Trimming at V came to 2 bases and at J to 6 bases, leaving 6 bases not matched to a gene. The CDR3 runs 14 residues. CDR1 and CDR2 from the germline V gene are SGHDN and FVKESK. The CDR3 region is CASSQYDRANGYTF. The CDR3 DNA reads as TGTGCCAGCAGCCAATACGACAGGGCCAATGGCTACACCTTC.

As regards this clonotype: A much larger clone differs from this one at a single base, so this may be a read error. This CDR3 is CASNARATPGTNEKLFF. DNA for the CDR3: TGTGCCAGCAATGCCCGGGCCACCCCCGGGACTAATGAAAAACTGTTTTTT. The rearrangement uses TRBV7-8 and TRBJ1-4, with D unclear. The CDR3 covers 17 residues. Germline CDR1 is SGHVS and CDR2 is FQNEAQ. Trimming cost V 7 bases and J 2 bases, with 20 bases left between them. The full variable domain, in which reference TRBV7-8 and TRBJ1-4 provide the parts outside the CDR3, is GAGVSQSPRYKVAKRGQDVALRCDPISGHVSLFWYQQALGQGPEFLTYFQNEAQLDKSGLPSDRFFAERPEGSVSTLKIQRTQQEDSAVYLCASNARATPGTNEKLFFGSGTQLSVL.

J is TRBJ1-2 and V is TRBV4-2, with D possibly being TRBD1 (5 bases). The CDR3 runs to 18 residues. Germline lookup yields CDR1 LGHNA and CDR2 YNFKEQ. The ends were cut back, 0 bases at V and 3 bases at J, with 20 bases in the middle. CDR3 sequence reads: CASSQEGTWSQSDYGYTF. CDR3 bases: TGTGCCAGCAGCCAAGAGGGGACTTGGAGCCAGAGCGACTATGGCTACACCTTC.

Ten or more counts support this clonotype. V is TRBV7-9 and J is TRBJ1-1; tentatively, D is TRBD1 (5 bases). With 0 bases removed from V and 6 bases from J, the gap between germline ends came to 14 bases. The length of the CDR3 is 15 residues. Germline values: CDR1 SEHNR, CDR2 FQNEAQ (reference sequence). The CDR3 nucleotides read TGTGCCAGCAGCTTAGCTCAGGGAGCCACCTCTGAAGCTTTCTTT. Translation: CASSLAQGATSEAFF.

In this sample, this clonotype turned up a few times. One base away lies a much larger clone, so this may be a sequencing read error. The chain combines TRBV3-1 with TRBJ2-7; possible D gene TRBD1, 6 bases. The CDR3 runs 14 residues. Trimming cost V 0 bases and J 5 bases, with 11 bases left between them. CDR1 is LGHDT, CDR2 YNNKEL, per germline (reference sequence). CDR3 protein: CASSQDRDIHEQYF. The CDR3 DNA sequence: TGTGCCAGCAGCCAAGATCGGGACATCCACGAGCAGTACTTC.

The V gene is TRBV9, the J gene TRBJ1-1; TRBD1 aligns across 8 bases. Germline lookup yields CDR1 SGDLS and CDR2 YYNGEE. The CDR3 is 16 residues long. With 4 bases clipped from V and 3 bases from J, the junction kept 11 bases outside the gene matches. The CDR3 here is CASSPRQGRFDTEAFF. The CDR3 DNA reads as TGTGCCAGCAGCCCGCGACAGGGGCGGTTTGACACTGAAGCTTTCTTT.

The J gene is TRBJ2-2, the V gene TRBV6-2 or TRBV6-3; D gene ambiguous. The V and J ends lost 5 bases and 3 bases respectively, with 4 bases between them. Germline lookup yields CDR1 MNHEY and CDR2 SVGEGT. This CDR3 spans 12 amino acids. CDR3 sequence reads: CASSVHTGELFF. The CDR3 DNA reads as TGTGCCAGCAGTGTCCACACCGGGGAGCTGTTTTTT.

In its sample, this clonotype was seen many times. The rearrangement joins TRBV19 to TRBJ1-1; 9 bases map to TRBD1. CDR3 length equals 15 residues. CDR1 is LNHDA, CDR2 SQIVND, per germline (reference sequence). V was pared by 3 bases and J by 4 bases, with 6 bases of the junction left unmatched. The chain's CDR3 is CASSMGQGMVTEAFF. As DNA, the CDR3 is TGTGCCAGTAGTATGGGACAGGGTATGGTCACTGAAGCTTTCTTT.

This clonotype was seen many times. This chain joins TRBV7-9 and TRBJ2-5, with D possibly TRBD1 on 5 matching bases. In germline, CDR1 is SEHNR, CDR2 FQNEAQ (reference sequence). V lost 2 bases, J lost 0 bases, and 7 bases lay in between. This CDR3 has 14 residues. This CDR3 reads CASSLTRDQETQYF. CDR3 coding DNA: TGTGCCAGCAGCTTAACCAGGGACCAAGAGACCCAGTACTTC.

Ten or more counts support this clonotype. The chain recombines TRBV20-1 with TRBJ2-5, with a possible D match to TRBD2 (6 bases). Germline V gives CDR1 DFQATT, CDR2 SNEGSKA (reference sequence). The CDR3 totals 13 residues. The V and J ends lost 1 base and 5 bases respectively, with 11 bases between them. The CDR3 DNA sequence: TGCAGTGCTAGAGGCGGGGTGGGGGAGACCCAGTACTTC. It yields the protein CSARGGVGETQYF.

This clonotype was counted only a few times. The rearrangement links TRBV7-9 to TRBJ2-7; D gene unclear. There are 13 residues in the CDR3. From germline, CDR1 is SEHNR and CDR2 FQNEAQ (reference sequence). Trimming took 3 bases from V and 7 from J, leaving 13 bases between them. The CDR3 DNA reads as TGTGCCAGCAGCTTCGTCTGGGTGGGGGAGCAGTACTTC. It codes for CASSFVWVGEQYF.

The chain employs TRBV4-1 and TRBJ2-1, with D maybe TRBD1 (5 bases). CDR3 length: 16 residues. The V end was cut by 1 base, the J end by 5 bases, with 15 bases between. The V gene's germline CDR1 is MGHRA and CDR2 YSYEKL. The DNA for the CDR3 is TGCGCCAGCAGCCAAGGGCCAGGGTTTGTAGACAATGAGCAGTTCTTC. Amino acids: CASSQGPGFVDNEQFF.

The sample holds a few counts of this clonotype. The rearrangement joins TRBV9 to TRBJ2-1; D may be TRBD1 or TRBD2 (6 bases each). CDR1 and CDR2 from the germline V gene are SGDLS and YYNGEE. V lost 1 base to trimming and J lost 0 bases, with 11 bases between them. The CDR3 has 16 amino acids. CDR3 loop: CASSVWGASSYNEQFF. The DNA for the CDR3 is TGTGCCAGCAGCGTATGGGGGGCCTCCTCCTACAATGAGCAGTTCTTC.

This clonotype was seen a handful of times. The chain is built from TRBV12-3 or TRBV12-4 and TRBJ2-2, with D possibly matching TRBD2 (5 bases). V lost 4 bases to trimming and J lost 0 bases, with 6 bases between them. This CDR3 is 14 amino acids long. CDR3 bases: TGTGCCAGCAGTTGGGAGCCGAACACCGGGGAGCTGTTTTTT. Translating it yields CASSWEPNTGELFF.

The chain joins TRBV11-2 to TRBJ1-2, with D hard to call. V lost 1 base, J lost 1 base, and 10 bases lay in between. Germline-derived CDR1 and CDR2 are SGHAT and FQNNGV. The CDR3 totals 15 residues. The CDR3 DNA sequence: TGTGCCAGCAGCTTAGGTCGGGTGAATAACTATGGCTACACCTTC. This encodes CASSLGRVNNYGYTF.

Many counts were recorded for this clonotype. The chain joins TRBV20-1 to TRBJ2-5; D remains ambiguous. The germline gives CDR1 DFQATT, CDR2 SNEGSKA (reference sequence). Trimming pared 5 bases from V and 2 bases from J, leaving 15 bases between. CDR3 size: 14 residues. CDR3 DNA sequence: TGCAGTGCTCGCCTGGGAAGCATTCAAGAGACCCAGTACTTC. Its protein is CSARLGSIQETQYF.

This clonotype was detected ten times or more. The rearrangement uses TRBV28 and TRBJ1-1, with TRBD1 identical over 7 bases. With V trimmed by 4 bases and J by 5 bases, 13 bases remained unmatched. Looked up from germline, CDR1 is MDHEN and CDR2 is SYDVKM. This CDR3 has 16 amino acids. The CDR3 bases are TGTGCCAGCAGTTCTGGCCGGACGACAGGGAGAACTGAAGCTTTCTTT. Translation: CASSSGRTTGRTEAFF.

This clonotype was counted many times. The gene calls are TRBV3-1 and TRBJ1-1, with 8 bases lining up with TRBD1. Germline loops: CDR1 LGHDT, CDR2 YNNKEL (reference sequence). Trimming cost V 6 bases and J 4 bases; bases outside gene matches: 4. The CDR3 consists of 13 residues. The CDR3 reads CASRAGGGTEAFF. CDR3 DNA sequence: TGTGCCAGCAGAGCAGGGGGCGGCACTGAAGCTTTCTTT.

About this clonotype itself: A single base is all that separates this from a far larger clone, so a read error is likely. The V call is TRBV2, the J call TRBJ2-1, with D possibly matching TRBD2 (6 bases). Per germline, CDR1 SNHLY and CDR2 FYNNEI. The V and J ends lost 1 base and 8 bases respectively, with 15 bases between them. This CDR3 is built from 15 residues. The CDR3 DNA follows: TGTGCCAGCAGTGAAGACATAGATTCGGGGGATGAGCAGTTCTTC. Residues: CASSEDIDSGDEQFF.

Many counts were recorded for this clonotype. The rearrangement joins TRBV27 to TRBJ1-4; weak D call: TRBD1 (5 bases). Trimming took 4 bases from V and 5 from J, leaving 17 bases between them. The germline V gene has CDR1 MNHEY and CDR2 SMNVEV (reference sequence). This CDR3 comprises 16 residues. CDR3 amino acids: CASSSIGGEENEKLFF. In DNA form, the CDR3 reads TGTGCCAGCAGTTCTATCGGGGGGGAAGAGAATGAAAAACTGTTTTTT.

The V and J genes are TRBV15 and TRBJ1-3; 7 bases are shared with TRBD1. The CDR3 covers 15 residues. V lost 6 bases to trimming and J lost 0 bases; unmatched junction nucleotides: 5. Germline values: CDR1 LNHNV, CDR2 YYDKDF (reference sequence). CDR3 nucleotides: TGTGCCACCAGGCCCAGGGGGACCTCTGGAAACACCATATATTTT. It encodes CATRPRGTSGNTIYF.

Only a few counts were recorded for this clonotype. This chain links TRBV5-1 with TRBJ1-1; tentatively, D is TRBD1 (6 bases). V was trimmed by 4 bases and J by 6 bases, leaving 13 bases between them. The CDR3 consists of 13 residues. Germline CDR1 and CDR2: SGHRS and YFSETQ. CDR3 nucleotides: TGCGCCAGCAGCAACAGGGAGGACGCTGAAGCTTTCTTT. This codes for CASSNREDAEAFF.